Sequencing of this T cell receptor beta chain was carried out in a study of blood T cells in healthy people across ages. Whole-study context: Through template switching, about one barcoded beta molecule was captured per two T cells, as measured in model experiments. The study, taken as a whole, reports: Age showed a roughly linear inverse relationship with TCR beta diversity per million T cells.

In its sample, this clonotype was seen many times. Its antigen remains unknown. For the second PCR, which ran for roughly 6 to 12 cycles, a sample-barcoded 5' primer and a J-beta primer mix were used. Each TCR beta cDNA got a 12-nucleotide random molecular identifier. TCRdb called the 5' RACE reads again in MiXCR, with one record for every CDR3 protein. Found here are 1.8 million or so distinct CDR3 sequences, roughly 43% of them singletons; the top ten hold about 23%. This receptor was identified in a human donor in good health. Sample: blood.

The CDR3 loop reads CASSQDLTNRGTDTQYF. In DNA, the CDR3 is TGTGCCAGCAGCCAAGACCTGACCAACCGGGGCACAGATACGCAGTATTTT. The chain carries TRBV4-2 and TRBJ2-3; D is unresolved. The length of the CDR3 is 17 residues. Germline CDR1 is LGHNA and CDR2 is YNFKEQ. V was cut by 0 bases and J by 1 base, with 14 bases left in between.